One and the same sample provided the 32 T cell receptor beta chains below, sequenced in a study of cytomegalovirus exposure and HLA in healthy donors. PCR primers comprised 60 Vbeta and 13 Jbeta primers. Sequenced by immunoSEQ multiplex PCR; TCRdb stores in-frame clones only, minus some. The sample includes roughly 100,000 clones. The sample comprised PBMCs. The receptors derive from a man aged 40-55 years in good health and CMV-seronegative.

The genes are TRBV5-4 and TRBJ2-5; TRBD2 matches at 8 bases. Germline V CDR1 and CDR2: SGHNT, YYREEE (reference sequence). After removal of 4 bases from V and 3 bases from J, the junction contained 5 bases not matched to a gene. This CDR3 has 14 amino acids. CDR3 nucleotide sequence: TGTGCCAGCAGCCCGGGAGGGTCAGAAGAGACCCAGTACTTC. Its translation: CASSPGGSEETQYF.

The gene calls are TRBV2 and TRBJ2-2; D call uncertain. Looked up from germline, CDR1 is SNHLY and CDR2 is FYNNEI. The CDR3 has 15 amino acids. With 1 base removed from V and 4 bases from J, the gap between germline ends came to 10 bases. The CDR3: CASSEEQPLTGELFF. The CDR3 DNA reads TGTGCCAGCAGTGAAGAACAGCCCCTCACCGGGGAGCTGTTTTTT.

A remark on this clone: This CDR3 is also generated by other DNA sequences in the sample. The V and J genes are TRBV9 and TRBJ2-7, with 7 bases matching TRBD1. Unmatched junction bases numbered 0, after V lost 3 bases and J lost 3 bases. This CDR3 region has 12 residues. Germline assignment: CDR1 SGDLS and CDR2 YYNGEE. In DNA, the CDR3 is TGTGCCAGCAGCGGGGACAGCTACGAGCAGTACTTC. This translates into CASSGDSYEQYF.

The chain joins TRBV6-5 to TRBJ1-1, with 9 bases identical to TRBD1. Germline assignment: CDR1 MNHEY and CDR2 SVGAGI. The CDR3 sequence is 15 residues long. The ends lost 0 bases at V and 3 bases at J; junction bases unmatched: 2. This CDR3 reads CASSYSTGGYTEAFF. The CDR3, as DNA: TGTGCCAGCAGTTACTCGACAGGGGGTTACACTGAAGCTTTCTTT.

The rearrangement joins TRBV28 to TRBJ1-1, with 12 bases identical to TRBD1. The CDR3 is 17 amino acids. J lost 4 bases, V lost 2 bases, and 8 bases had no gene match. CDR1 is MDHEN, CDR2 SYDVKM, per germline. The CDR3 nucleotides read TGTGCCAGCAGTTTACTGGGACAGGGGGCGCGAGGCACTGAAGCTTTCTTT. It codes for CASSLLGQGARGTEAFF.

The chain is built from TRBV10-2 and TRBJ2-5; TRBD2 matches at 8 bases. TRBJ2-7 explains the end of the DNA better; the J call may be wrong. The CDR3 has 16 amino acids. Germline loops: CDR1 WSHSY, CDR2 SAAADI. This chain's CDR3 is CASSKGGREASYEQYF. The DNA for the CDR3 is TGCGCCAGCAGCAAGGGCGGGCGGGAGGCATCCTACGAGCAGTACTTC.

The chain uses TRBV5-1 and TRBJ2-7, with 7 positions matching TRBD1. The V and J ends lost 4 bases and 6 bases, in that order; junction bases with no gene match: 7. This CDR3 contains 13 residues. The germline V gene encodes CDR1 SGHRS and CDR2 YFSETQ. The CDR3 loop reads CASSLQGTREQYF. CDR3 sequence (DNA): TGCGCCAGCAGCCTACAGGGGACGCGCGAGCAGTACTTC. The whole variable domain, remainder taken from reference TRBV5-1 and TRBJ2-7, is KAGVTQTPRYLIKTRGQQVTLSCSPISGHRSVSWYQQTPGQGLQFLFEYFSETQRNKGNFPGRFSGRQFSNSRSEMNVSTLELGDSALYLCASSLQGTREQYFGPGTRLTVT.

The chain joins TRBV27 to TRBJ1-3; perhaps TRBD1 as D (6 bases). There are 16 residues in the CDR3. In germline, CDR1 is MNHEY, CDR2 SMNVEV (reference sequence). Trimming took 4 bases from V and 0 from J, leaving 13 bases between them. The DNA for the CDR3 is TGTGCCAGCAGTTATCCGGACAGCGGCTCTGGAAACACCATATATTTT. Amino acids: CASSYPDSGSGNTIYF.

This chain links TRBV27 with TRBJ2-2, with 7 bases that match TRBD1. The germline CDR1 and CDR2 sequences are MNHEY and SMNVEV (reference sequence). V shed 2 bases, J shed 1 base, and the junction held 7 bases outside the gene matches. The CDR3 totals 17 residues. The CDR3 DNA reads TGTGCCAGCAGTTTAGAAATTCGGACAGGGAACACCGGGGAGCTGTTTTTT. This sequence encodes CASSLEIRTGNTGELFF.

The genes are TRBV7-2 and TRBJ1-2, with no clear D. The CDR3 has 12 residues. The germline V gene has CDR1 SGHTA and CDR2 FQGNSA. The germline V and J ends were trimmed by 4 bases and 5 bases, with 8 bases remaining between them. CDR3 sequence: CASSSNQYGYTF. The DNA of the CDR3 is TGTGCCAGCAGCTCAAATCAGTATGGCTACACCTTC.

The rearrangement joins TRBV14 to TRBJ2-7; D remains ambiguous. CDR1 and CDR2 from the germline V gene are SGHDN and FVKESK. The germline V and J ends were trimmed by 1 base and 3 bases, with 13 bases remaining between them. The CDR3 totals 15 residues. The CDR3 here is CASSQVQIINYEQYF. Here the CDR3 DNA reads TGTGCCAGCAGCCAAGTCCAGATAATAAACTACGAGCAGTACTTC.

The chain has TRBV5-1 and TRBJ2-2; 12 bases match TRBD2. The CDR3 runs to 14 residues. In germline, CDR1 is SGHRS, CDR2 YFSETQ. Trimming removed 7 bases from V and 5 bases from J; junction bases left unmatched: 3. Here the CDR3 reads CASSGTSGTGELFF. In nucleotides, the CDR3 is TGCGCCAGCTCCGGGACTAGCGGGACCGGGGAGCTGTTTTTT.

This rearrangement joins TRBV7-2 to TRBJ2-7; a weak D match, TRBD2 (5 bases). V lost 1 base, J lost 7 bases, and 11 bases lay in between. The germline V gene has CDR1 SGHTA and CDR2 FQGNSA. CDR3 length: 13 amino acids. DNA of the CDR3: TGTGCCAGCAGCTTAGGTGTAGGGAGAGAGCAGTACTTC. Protein sequence: CASSLGVGREQYF.

This chain uses TRBV6-6 with TRBJ1-5; 10 bases fit TRBD1. The CDR3 consists of 14 residues. Germline trimming cut 2 bases from V and 5 bases from J; bases unmatched to any gene: 0. Germline values: CDR1 MNHNY, CDR2 SVGAGI (reference sequence). The CDR3 reads CASSYGTGDQPQHF. In nucleotides, the CDR3 is TGTGCCAGCAGTTACGGGACAGGGGATCAGCCCCAGCATTTT.

This sequence joins TRBV4-3 and TRBJ2-7; 7 positions match TRBD2. J lost 0 bases, V lost 4 bases, and 6 bases had no gene match. From germline, CDR1 is LGHNA and CDR2 YSLEER. The CDR3 covers 15 residues. The DNA of the CDR3 is TGCGCCAGCAGCCGAGGAGCGGGGAGCTCCTACGAGCAGTACTTC. This gives the protein CASSRGAGSSYEQYF.

The genes are TRBV5-1 and TRBJ2-7, with D tentatively TRBD1 (6 bases). Looked up from germline, CDR1 is SGHRS and CDR2 is YFSETQ. The CDR3 loop spans 14 amino acids. Between the trimmed V and J ends, which lost 0 bases and 7 bases, there was a span of 14 bases. This chain's CDR3 is CASSLGQASGEQYF. The CDR3 DNA follows: TGCGCCAGCAGCTTGGGACAGGCCTCTGGGGAGCAGTACTTC.

This sequence joins TRBV25-1 and TRBJ2-1, with D possibly being TRBD2 (6 bases). Germline values: CDR1 MGHDK, CDR2 SYGVNS. The ends were cut back, 7 bases at V and 3 bases at J, with 13 bases in the middle. This CDR3 spans 14 amino acids. The CDR3 region has the DNA TGTGCCAGCATGGCCGGGGGTAACTACAATGAGCAGTTCTTC. Translation gives CASMAGGNYNEQFF.

The V and J genes are TRBV5-1 and TRBJ2-1; the match to TRBD1 covers 9 bases. The J segment lost 7 bases and the V segment lost 2 bases, leaving 7 bases of the junction unmatched. The germline gives CDR1 SGHRS, CDR2 YFSETQ. The CDR3 runs to 15 residues. The CDR3 DNA follows: TGCGCCAGCAGCTTCGGGACAGGGCAGTGGAATGAGCAGTTCTTC. Its protein is CASSFGTGQWNEQFF.

On this clone: Other nucleotide sequences from this sample produce the same CDR3. This chain joins TRBV7-2 and TRBJ1-5; 7 positions agree with TRBD1. The CDR3 is 17 amino acids. In germline, CDR1 is SGHTA, CDR2 FQGNSA. J lost 2 bases, V lost 1 base, and 8 bases had no gene match. CDR3 region: CASSLVPGGLGNQPQHF. The DNA for the CDR3 is TGTGCCAGCAGCTTAGTTCCAGGGGGTTTGGGCAATCAGCCCCAGCATTTT.

CDR3 DNA: TGTGCCACCAGCCCACTTGGACTAGCGGATGAAGAGACCCAGTACTTC. Protein sequence: CATSPLGLADEETQYF. The chain carries TRBV15 and TRBJ2-5; 10 nucleotides align to TRBD2. This CDR3 contains 16 residues. Unmatched junction bases numbered 9, after V lost 5 bases and J lost 3 bases. CDR1 LNHNV and CDR2 YYDKDF come from the germline V gene (reference sequence).

The chain links TRBV15 to TRBJ1-1; a weak D match, TRBD1 (6 bases). The CDR3 has 15 amino acids. Germline assignment: CDR1 LNHNV and CDR2 YYDKDF (reference sequence). V lost 4 bases and J lost 1, with 13 bases in between. CDR3 DNA: TGTGCCACCAGCACGTTGGACAGATCGAACACTGAAGCTTTCTTT. Its translation: CATSTLDRSNTEAFF.

The chain is built from TRBV19 and TRBJ1-4; D call uncertain. Between the trimmed V and J ends, which lost 7 bases and 0 bases, there was a span of 9 bases. The germline gives CDR1 LNHDA, CDR2 SQIVND (reference sequence). This CDR3 has 14 residues. CDR3 coding DNA: TGTGCCAGTAAGATCCGGGCAACTAATGAAAAACTGTTTTTT. As protein: CASKIRATNEKLFF.

The CDR3 nucleotides read TGTGCCAGCTCACCGAAGGGGGGCGGGAGCACTGAAGCTTTCTTT. Encoded protein: CASSPKGGGSTEAFF. V is TRBV18 and J is TRBJ1-1; tentatively, D is TRBD1 (6 bases). The CDR3 has 15 residues. Trimming cost V 3 bases and J 4 bases, with 15 bases left between them. CDR1 and CDR2 from the germline V gene are KGHSH and LQKENI.

The J gene is TRBJ2-3, the V gene TRBV28; TRBD1 might be the D (5 bases). In germline, CDR1 is MDHEN, CDR2 SYDVKM. V shed 5 bases and J shed 4 bases, with 16 bases lying between them. The CDR3 length is 15 residues. The CDR3 here is CASSGYGASADTQYF. CDR3 coding DNA: TGTGCCAGCAGTGGGTATGGGGCAAGTGCAGATACGCAGTATTTT.

The genes are TRBV6-6 and TRBJ1-1; TRBD1 agrees at 10 bases. CDR1 and CDR2 (germline): MNHNY, SVGAGI (reference sequence). The CDR3 runs to 11 residues. V lost 6 bases and J lost 10; bases outside the gene matches: 2. The CDR3 region has the DNA TGTGCCAGCAGGGGGGACAGGGGAGCTTTCTTT. Its protein is CASRGDRGAFF.

The chain links TRBV4-3 to TRBJ2-7; 10 nucleotides match TRBD1. J was trimmed by 5 bases and V by 1 base; bases with no gene match: 2. This CDR3 is built from 14 residues. The germline V gene encodes CDR1 LGHNA and CDR2 YSLEER. This CDR3 is CASSQVGQGNEQYF. DNA of the CDR3: TGCGCCAGCAGCCAAGTGGGACAGGGGAACGAGCAGTACTTC.

The V call is TRBV7-2, the J call TRBJ2-5, with D unclear. The germline V gene encodes CDR1 SGHTA and CDR2 FQGNSA. This CDR3 comprises 12 residues. V dropped 6 bases and J dropped 5 bases, with 10 bases sitting between them. CDR3 sequence (DNA): TGTGCCAGCAGTTCTCTCCGGGAGACCCAGTACTTC. This translates into CASSSLRETQYF.

The chain joins TRBV11-2 to TRBJ1-1; TRBD1 matches at 8 bases. The CDR3 covers 14 residues. CDR1 is SGHAT, CDR2 FQNNGV, per germline. After removal of 4 bases from V and 1 base from J, the junction contained 2 bases not matched to a gene. CDR3 sequence: CASSYRGANTEAFF. CDR3 DNA: TGTGCCAGCAGCTACAGGGGGGCGAACACTGAAGCTTTCTTT.

This chain links TRBV9 with TRBJ1-3; the D gene is possibly TRBD1 (5 bases). The CDR3 consists of 15 residues. Germline CDR1 reads SGDLS; CDR2 reads YYNGEE. Trimming shortened V by 6 bases and J by 7 bases, and 20 bases separated the two germline ends. This chain's CDR3 is CASTTHADRGNTIYF. CDR3 nucleotide sequence: TGTGCCAGCACGACCCATGCTGACAGAGGCAACACCATATATTTT.

The V gene is TRBV30, the J gene TRBJ1-5, with TRBD1 identical over 9 bases. Germline trimming cut 5 bases from V and 4 bases from J; bases unmatched to any gene: 6. Looked up from germline, CDR1 is GTSNPN and CDR2 is SVGIG (reference sequence). The CDR3 is 14 amino acids. The CDR3 nucleotides are TGTGCCTGGGGGACAGGGTATGGAAATCAGCCCCAGCATTTT. This translates into CAWGTGYGNQPQHF.

This chain uses TRBV9 with TRBJ1-1; 7 bases are shared with TRBD1. V lost 4 bases, J lost 1 base, and 4 bases stayed unmatched. The CDR3 consists of 14 residues. Germline values: CDR1 SGDLS, CDR2 YYNGEE. The CDR3 DNA sequence: TGTGCCAGCAGCCCCCGGGACAGGAACACTGAAGCTTTCTTT. Protein sequence: CASSPRDRNTEAFF.

V usage is TRBV5-1 and J usage is TRBJ1-1; tentatively, D is TRBD1 (6 bases). From germline, CDR1 is SGHRS and CDR2 YFSETQ. V was shortened by 0 bases and J by 5 bases, with 14 bases between the two germline ends. The CDR3 is 15 residues long. The DNA for the CDR3 is TGCGCCAGCAGCTTGGCCGGGCAGGGGAAGACTGAAGCTTTCTTT. As protein: CASSLAGQGKTEAFF.